This is a list of T cell receptor beta chains from one sample in a study of cytomegalovirus exposure and HLA in healthy donors. TCRdb keeps only in-frame clones here, not all; method: immunoSEQ multiplex PCR. The table lists fewer than 200,000 clones. Sequencing was performed on PBMCs. The receptors stem from an older woman in good health and CMV-seronegative. Both conserved end residues are part of each CDR3. A D gene is named only where the DNA matches it firmly.

v_call,j_call,d_call,cdr3_nt,cdr3_aa
TRBV15,TRBJ1-5,TRBD1,TGTGCCACCAGCAGGGGACAGAACCTCAATCAGCCCCAGCATTTT,CATSRGQNLNQPQHF
TRBV29-1,TRBJ2-7,TRBD1,TGCAGCGTTGTACAGGGGTTTGGCGAGCAGTACTTC,CSVVQGFGEQYF
TRBV30,TRBJ2-7,NA,TGTGCCTGGAACTCCGGACAGACCCCCTACGAGCAGTACTTC,CAWNSGQTPYEQYF
TRBV5-1,TRBJ2-5,TRBD1,TGCGCCAGCACCCTAAGGGGACAGGGAAAAGAGACCCAGTACTTC,CASTLRGQGKETQYF
TRBV6-5,TRBJ2-5,TRBD1,TGTGCCAGCAACACACAGAGGGGGCGGGAGACCCAGTACTTC,CASNTQRGRETQYF
TRBV5-4,TRBJ2-4,TRBD1,TGTGCCAGCAGCCCTCAGGGGGCGGGAAACATTCAGTACTTC,CASSPQGAGNIQYF
TRBV5-1,TRBJ1-1,NA,TGCGCCAGCAGCCTCCGGGGGACGAACACTGAAGCTTTCTTT,CASSLRGTNTEAFF
TRBV7-3,TRBJ2-2,NA,TGTGCCAGCAGCCCCCGAGGCACCGGGGAGCTGTTTTTT,CASSPRGTGELFF
TRBV7-9,TRBJ1-6,NA,TGTGCCAGCAGCCTAGCGGGGGCACATAATTCACCCCTCCACTTT,CASSLAGAHNSPLHF
TRBV14,TRBJ1-5,NA,TGTGCCAGCAGCCAACAGAATCAGCCCCAGCATTTT,CASSQQNQPQHF
TRBV11-2,TRBJ2-1,NA,TGTGCCAGCTGCGAGAGCTCCTACAATGAGCAGTTCTTC,CASCESSYNEQFF
TRBV6-5,TRBJ1-5,TRBD1,TGTGCCAGCAGGACAGGGTTTTATAGCAATCAGCCCCAGCATTTT,CASRTGFYSNQPQHF
TRBV5-6,TRBJ2-5,TRBD2,TGTGCCAGCAGTTCCGGGACTAGCGGCTTCCAAGAGACCCAGTACTTC,CASSSGTSGFQETQYF
TRBV2,TRBJ2-7,TRBD2,TGTGCCAGCACCATCCGGGGGGGCGTGGGCTACGAGCAGTACTTC,CASTIRGGVGYEQYF
TRBV9,TRBJ2-7,NA,TGTGCCAGCAGCGTAGGAGGCTTCCATTACGAGCAGTACTTC,CASSVGGFHYEQYF
TRBV10-2,TRBJ1-2,NA,TGCGCCAGCAGTCAGGGATTCTATGGCTACACCTTC,CASSQGFYGYTF
TRBV5-5,TRBJ1-3,TRBD1,TGTGCCAGCAGCTTGGCGCGGGACAGGGGCCCAAGAGGAAACACCATATATTTT,CASSLARDRGPRGNTIYF
TRBV11-1,TRBJ1-1,NA,TGTGCCAGCAGCCCCAGGGGTGGAGGCACTGAAGCTTTCTTT,CASSPRGGGTEAFF
TRBV6-5,TRBJ1-5,NA,TGTGCCAGCAGTTACGGACAGTTCAATCAGCCCCAGCATTTT,CASSYGQFNQPQHF
TRBV15,TRBJ2-2,TRBD2,TGTGCCACCAGCACTAACCCGGGACTAGCGGGATCCACCGGGGAGCTGTTTTTT,CATSTNPGLAGSTGELFF
TRBV6-5,TRBJ2-1,TRBD1,TGTGCCAGCAGGTACCTTCCGGGACAGGCGAACGAGCAGTTCTTC,CASRYLPGQANEQFF
TRBV15,TRBJ1-4,NA,TGTGCCACCAGCAGAGATGCCGGGGGTCGGAATGAAAAACTGTTTTTT,CATSRDAGGRNEKLFF
TRBV4-1,TRBJ2-7,NA,TGCGCCAGCAGCCCACAACAGGGCTACGAGCAGTACTTC,CASSPQQGYEQYF
TRBV13,TRBJ1-1,NA,TGTGCCAGCAGCCAAGGACAGCTTACCACTGAAGCTTTCTTT,CASSQGQLTTEAFF
TRBV5-4,TRBJ2-7,NA,TGTGCCAGCAGATCGGACAGCGGGGCGTTTTACGAGCAGTACTTC,CASRSDSGAFYEQYF
TRBV7-9,TRBJ2-7,TRBD1,TGTGCCAGCAGCTTGGTCAGGGGGACCGGCTACGAGCAGTACTTC,CASSLVRGTGYEQYF
TRBV2,TRBJ2-2,TRBD1,TGTGCCAGCAGCGATCTAATACGGACAGGGGGCTGGGGGGAGCTGTTTTTT,CASSDLIRTGGWGELFF
TRBV11-3,TRBJ2-5,NA,TGTGCCAGCAGCAAAGACCGACAGGAAGAGACCCAGTACTTC,CASSKDRQEETQYF